The next 11 T cell receptor beta chains were all read from a single sample in a study of OX40 agonist ivuxolimab in advanced cancers. Libraries were prepared by immunoSEQ multiplex PCR; TCRdb keeps only in-frame clonotypes and omits some of them. Among 35,000 to 55,000 clones listed, roughly 94% were seen once. The source was CD4+ or CD8+ T cells sorted from blood, collected in a trial of the OX40 agonist ivuxolimab. Receptors were obtained from an adult with an advanced solid tumor such as melanoma, head and neck, liver or kidney cancer.

The chain recombines TRBV7-2 with TRBJ2-1; 8 bases map to TRBD2. The CDR3 consists of 13 residues. The germline gives CDR1 SGHTA, CDR2 FQGNSA. The ends lost 5 bases at V and 5 bases at J; junction bases unmatched: 2. The CDR3, as DNA: TGTGCCAGCAGCCTGGGACTAGACAATGAGCAGTTCTTC. Its translation: CASSLGLDNEQFF.

The chain has TRBV5-5 and TRBJ1-5; 8 bases line up with TRBD1. The CDR3 contains 15 residues. The germline CDR1 and CDR2 sequences are SGHKS and YYEKEE (reference sequence). J lost 0 bases, V lost 4 bases, and 3 bases had no gene match. Here the CDR3 DNA reads TGTGCCAGCAGCGAAGGACAGGGTAGCAATCAGCCCCAGCATTTT. Protein sequence: CASSEGQGSNQPQHF.

The V call is TRBV23-1, the J call TRBJ2-7; 11 bases agree with TRBD1. TRBV23-1 has ORF status, its function being uncertain. V gave up 0 bases and J gave up 4 bases; unmatched junction bases: 5. This CDR3 has 16 residues. CDR3 residues: CASSQSRTGGPYEQYF. Here the CDR3 DNA reads TGCGCCAGCAGTCAATCCCGGACAGGGGGCCCTTACGAGCAGTACTTC.

The chain is built from TRBV7-3 and TRBJ2-1; TRBD1 matches at 8 bases. The CDR3 loop spans 15 amino acids. After removal of 1 base from V and 7 bases from J, the junction contained 6 bases not matched to a gene. Germline CDR1 SGHTA, CDR2 FQGTGA. The CDR3 sequence: CASSLMDRDRNEQFF. In nucleotides, the CDR3 is TGTGCCAGCAGCTTAATGGACAGGGATCGGAATGAGCAGTTCTTC.

CDR3 region: CASSVAAGGPGNIQYF. For the CDR3, the DNA is TGTGCCAGCAGCGTAGCGGCGGGAGGGCCGGGAAACATTCAGTACTTC. The genes are TRBV9 and TRBJ2-4; 9 bases map to TRBD2. There are 16 residues in the CDR3. Looked up from germline, CDR1 is SGDLS and CDR2 is YYNGEE. J gave up 6 bases and V 0 bases, and 7 bases lay outside the gene matches. The full variable domain, in which reference TRBV9 and TRBJ2-4 provide the parts outside the CDR3, is DSGVTQTPKHLITATGQRVTLRCSPRSGDLSVYWYQQSLDQGLQFLIQYYNGEERAKGNILERFSAQQFPDLHSELNLSSLELGDSALYFCASSVAAGGPGNIQYFGAGTRLSVL.

The chain joins TRBV25-1 to TRBJ1-1, with no clear D. Germline V CDR1 and CDR2: MGHDK, SYGVNS. CDR3 size: 15 residues. The ends were cut back, 0 bases at V and 1 base at J, with 9 bases in the middle. Here the CDR3 DNA reads TGTGCCAGCAGTGAATACCACGGGCCGAACACTGAAGCTTTCTTT. Its translation is CASSEYHGPNTEAFF.

V and J are TRBV4-3 and TRBJ2-7, with D perhaps matching TRBD1 (6 bases). This CDR3 comprises 14 residues. Trimming pared 1 base from V and 1 base from J, leaving 8 bases between. The germline CDR1 and CDR2 sequences are LGHNA and YSLEER. The CDR3 protein is CASSQVQGSYEQYF. In DNA form, the CDR3 reads TGCGCCAGCAGCCAAGTTCAGGGGTCCTACGAGCAGTACTTC.

This chain connects TRBV5-1 to TRBJ2-1; 16 nucleotides align to TRBD2. This CDR3 has 17 residues. Trimming took 1 base from V and 6 from J; bases not matched to a gene: 4. The germline V gene encodes CDR1 SGHRS and CDR2 YFSETQ. CDR3 nucleotide sequence: TGCGCCAGCAGCTTGATCGGGACTAGCGGGAGGGCCAATGAGCAGTTCTTC. Translation gives CASSLIGTSGRANEQFF.

The gene calls are TRBV6-6 and TRBJ2-1; no firm D call. Germline-derived CDR1 and CDR2 are MNHNY and SVGAGI (reference sequence). V lost 4 bases and J lost 5, with 12 bases in between. The CDR3 runs 14 residues. The CDR3 reads CASSSRRANNEQFF. The DNA of the CDR3 is TGTGCCAGCAGTTCCCGTCGGGCCAACAATGAGCAGTTCTTC.

This chain links TRBV5-6 with TRBJ2-1; weak D call: TRBD2 (6 bases). Trimming removed 4 bases from V and 10 bases from J, with 15 bases in between. Germline loops: CDR1 SGHDT, CDR2 YYEEEE. This CDR3 region has 13 residues. The CDR3: CASSPEVGGEQFF. The CDR3 DNA sequence: TGTGCCAGCAGCCCTGAGGTGGGAGGCGAGCAGTTCTTC.

The CDR3 sequence is CSGSQGLSANYGYTF. The CDR3 nucleotides are TGCAGCGGGTCCCAGGGATTGTCGGCTAACTATGGCTACACCTTC. The chain carries TRBV29-1 and TRBJ1-2; possibly TRBD1 for D (5 bases). This CDR3 comprises 15 residues. Trimming removed 7 bases at V and 0 bases at J, with 18 bases between. Per the germline V gene, CDR1 is SQVTM and CDR2 is ANQGSEA. The full variable domain, its missing parts supplied by reference TRBV29-1 and TRBJ1-2, is SAVISQKPSRDICQRGTSLTIQCQVDSQVTMMFWYRQQPGQSLTLIATANQGSEATYESGFVIDKFPISRPNLTFSTLTVSNMSPEDSSIYLCSGSQGLSANYGYTFGSGTRLTVV.